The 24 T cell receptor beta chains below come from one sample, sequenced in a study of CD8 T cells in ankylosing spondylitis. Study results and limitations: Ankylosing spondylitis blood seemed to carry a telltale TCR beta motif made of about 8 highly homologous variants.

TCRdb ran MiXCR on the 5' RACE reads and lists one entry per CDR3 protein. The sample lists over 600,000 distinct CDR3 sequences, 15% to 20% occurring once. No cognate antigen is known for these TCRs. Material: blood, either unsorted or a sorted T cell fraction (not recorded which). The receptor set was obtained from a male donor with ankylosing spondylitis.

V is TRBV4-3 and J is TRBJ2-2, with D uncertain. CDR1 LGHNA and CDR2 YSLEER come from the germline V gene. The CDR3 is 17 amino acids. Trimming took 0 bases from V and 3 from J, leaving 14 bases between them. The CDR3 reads CASSQEEELRYTGELFF. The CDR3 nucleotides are TGCGCCAGCAGCCAAGAAGAGGAGCTCCGGTACACCGGGGAGCTGTTTTTT.

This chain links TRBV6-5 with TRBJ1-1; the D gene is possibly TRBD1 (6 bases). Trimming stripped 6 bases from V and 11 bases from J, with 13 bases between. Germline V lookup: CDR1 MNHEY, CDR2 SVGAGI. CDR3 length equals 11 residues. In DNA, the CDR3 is TGTGCCAGCAGATCACAGGGTTGGGCTTTCTTT. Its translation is CASRSQGWAFF.

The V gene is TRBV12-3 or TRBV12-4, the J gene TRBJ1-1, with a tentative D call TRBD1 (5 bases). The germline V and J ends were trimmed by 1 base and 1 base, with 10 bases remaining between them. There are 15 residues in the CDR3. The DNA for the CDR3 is TGTGCCAGCAGTTTAGAAGTGGGACCGAACACTGAAGCTTTCTTT. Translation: CASSLEVGPNTEAFF.

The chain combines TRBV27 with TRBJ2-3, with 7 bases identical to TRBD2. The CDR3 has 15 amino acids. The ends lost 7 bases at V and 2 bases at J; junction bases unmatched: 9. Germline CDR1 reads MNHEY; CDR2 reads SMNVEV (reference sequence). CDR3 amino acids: CASNSGTTYTDTQYF. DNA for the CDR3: TGTGCCAGCAACTCCGGGACTACCTACACAGATACGCAGTATTTT.

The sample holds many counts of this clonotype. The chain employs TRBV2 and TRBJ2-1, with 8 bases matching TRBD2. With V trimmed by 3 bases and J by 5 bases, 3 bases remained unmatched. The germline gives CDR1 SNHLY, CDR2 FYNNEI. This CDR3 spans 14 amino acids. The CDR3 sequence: CASSEREDNNEQFF. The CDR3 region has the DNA TGTGCCAGCAGTGAGCGGGAGGATAACAATGAGCAGTTCTTC.

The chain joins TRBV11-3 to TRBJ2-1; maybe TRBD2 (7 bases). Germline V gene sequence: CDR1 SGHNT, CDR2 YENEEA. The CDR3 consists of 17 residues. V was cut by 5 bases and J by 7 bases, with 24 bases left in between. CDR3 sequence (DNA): TGTGCCAGCAGCCTATCGGGAATGGGGGGGGCTCGAAATGAGCAGTTCTTC. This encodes CASSLSGMGGARNEQFF.

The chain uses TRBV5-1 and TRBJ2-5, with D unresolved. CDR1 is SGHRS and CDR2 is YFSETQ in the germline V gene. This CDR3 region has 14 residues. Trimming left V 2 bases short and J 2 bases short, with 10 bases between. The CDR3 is CASSFEWGQETQYF. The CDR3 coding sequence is TGCGCCAGCAGCTTTGAATGGGGACAAGAGACCCAGTACTTC. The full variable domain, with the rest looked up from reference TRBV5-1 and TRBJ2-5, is KAGVTQTPRYLIKTRGQQVTLSCSPISGHRSVSWYQQTPGQGLQFLFEYFSETQRNKGNFPGRFSGRQFSNSRSEMNVSTLELGDSALYLCASSFEWGQETQYFGPGTRLLVL.

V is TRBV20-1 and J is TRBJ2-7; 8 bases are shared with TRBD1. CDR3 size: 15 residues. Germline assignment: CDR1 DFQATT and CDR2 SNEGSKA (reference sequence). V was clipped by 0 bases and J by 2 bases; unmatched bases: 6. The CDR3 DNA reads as TGCAGTGCTAGAGACCCCGGGACAGGCCCCTACGAGCAGTACTTC. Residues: CSARDPGTGPYEQYF.

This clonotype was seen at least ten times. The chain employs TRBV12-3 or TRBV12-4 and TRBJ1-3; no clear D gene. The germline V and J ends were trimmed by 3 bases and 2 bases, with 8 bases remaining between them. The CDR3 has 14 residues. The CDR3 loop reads CASSLSGTGNTIYF. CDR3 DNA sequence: TGTGCCAGCAGTTTGTCGGGGACTGGAAACACCATATATTTT.

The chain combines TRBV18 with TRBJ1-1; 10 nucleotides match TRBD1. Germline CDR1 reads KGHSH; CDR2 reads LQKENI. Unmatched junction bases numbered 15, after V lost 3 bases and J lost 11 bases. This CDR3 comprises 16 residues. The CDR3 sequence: CASSPAGTGAFNWAFF. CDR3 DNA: TGTGCCAGCTCACCCGCCGGGACAGGGGCCTTCAATTGGGCTTTCTTT.

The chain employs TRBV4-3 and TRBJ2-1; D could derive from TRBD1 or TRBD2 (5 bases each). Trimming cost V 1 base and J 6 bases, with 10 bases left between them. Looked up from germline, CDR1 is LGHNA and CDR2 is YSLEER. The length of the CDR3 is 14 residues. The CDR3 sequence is CASSQGRGVNEQFF. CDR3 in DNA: TGCGCCAGCAGCCAAGGCCGGGGCGTCAATGAGCAGTTCTTC.

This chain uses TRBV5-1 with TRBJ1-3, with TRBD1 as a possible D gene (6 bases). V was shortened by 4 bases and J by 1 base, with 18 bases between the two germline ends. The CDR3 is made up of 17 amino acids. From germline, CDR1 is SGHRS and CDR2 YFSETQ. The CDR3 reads CASSVDSYNPSGNTIYF. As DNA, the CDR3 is TGCGCCAGCAGCGTGGACAGCTACAACCCTTCTGGAAACACCATATATTTT.

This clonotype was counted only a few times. CDR3 in DNA: TGTGCCAGCAGCCAAGTTACTAGCGGGGGGCCCCAGTTCTTC. This gives the protein CASSQVTSGGPQFF. The rearrangement uses TRBV4-2 and TRBJ2-1; TRBD2 agrees at 12 bases. V shed 1 base, J shed 13 bases, and the junction held 5 bases outside the gene matches. The CDR3 runs 14 residues. From germline, CDR1 is LGHNA and CDR2 YNFKEQ.

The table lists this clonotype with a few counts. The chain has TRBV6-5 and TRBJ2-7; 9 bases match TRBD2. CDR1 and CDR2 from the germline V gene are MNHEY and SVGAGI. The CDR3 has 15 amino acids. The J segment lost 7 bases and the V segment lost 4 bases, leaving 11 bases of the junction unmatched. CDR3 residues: CASSLQAGGPREQYF. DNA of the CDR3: TGTGCCAGCAGTTTACAAGCGGGGGGCCCACGGGAGCAGTACTTC.

In DNA, the CDR3 is TGTGCCAGCAGTTACTCCCGGGACAGGGTCAACTATGGCTACACCTTC. Protein product: CASSYSRDRVNYGYTF. The chain employs TRBV6-5 and TRBJ1-2; TRBD1 matches at 9 bases. Per the germline V gene, CDR1 is MNHEY and CDR2 is SVGAGI. Unmatched junction bases numbered 4, after V lost 0 bases and J lost 2 bases. The CDR3 contains 16 residues.

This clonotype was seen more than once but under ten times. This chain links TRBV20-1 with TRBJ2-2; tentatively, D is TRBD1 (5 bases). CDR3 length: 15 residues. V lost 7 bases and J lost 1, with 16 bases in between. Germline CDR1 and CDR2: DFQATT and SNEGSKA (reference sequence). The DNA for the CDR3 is TGCAGTGTTCCCCCCCGACAGAGGAACACCGGGGAGCTGTTTTTT. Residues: CSVPPRQRNTGELFF.

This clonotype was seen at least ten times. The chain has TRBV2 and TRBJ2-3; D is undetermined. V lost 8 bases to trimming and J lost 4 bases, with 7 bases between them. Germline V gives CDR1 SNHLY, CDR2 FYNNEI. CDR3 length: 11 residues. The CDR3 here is CASWTPDTQYF. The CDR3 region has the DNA TGTGCCAGCTGGACCCCAGATACGCAGTATTTT.

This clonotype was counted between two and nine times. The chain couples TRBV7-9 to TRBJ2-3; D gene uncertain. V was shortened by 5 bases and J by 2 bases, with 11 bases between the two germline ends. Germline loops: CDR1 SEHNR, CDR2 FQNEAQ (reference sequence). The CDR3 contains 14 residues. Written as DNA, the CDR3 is TGTGCCAGCAGCATCGTCCAGCTCACAGATACGCAGTATTTT. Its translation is CASSIVQLTDTQYF.

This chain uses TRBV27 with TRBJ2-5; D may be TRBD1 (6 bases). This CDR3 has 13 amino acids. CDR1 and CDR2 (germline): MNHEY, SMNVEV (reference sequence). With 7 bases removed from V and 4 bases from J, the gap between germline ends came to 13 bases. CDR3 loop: CASKGHGGETQYF. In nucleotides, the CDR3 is TGTGCCAGCAAGGGACACGGCGGAGAGACCCAGTACTTC.

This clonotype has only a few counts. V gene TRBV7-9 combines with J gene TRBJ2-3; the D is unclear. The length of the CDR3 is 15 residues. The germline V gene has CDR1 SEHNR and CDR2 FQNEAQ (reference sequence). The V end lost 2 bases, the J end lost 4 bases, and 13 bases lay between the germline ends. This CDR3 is CASSLHADPADTQYF. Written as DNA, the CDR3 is TGTGCCAGCAGCTTACACGCTGACCCCGCAGATACGCAGTATTTT. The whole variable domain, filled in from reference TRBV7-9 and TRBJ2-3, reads DTGVSQNPRHKITKRGQNVTFRCDPISEHNRLYWYRQTLGQGPEFLTYFQNEAQLEKSRLLSDRFSAERPKGSFSTLEIQRTEQGDSAMYLCASSLHADPADTQYFGPGTRLTVL.

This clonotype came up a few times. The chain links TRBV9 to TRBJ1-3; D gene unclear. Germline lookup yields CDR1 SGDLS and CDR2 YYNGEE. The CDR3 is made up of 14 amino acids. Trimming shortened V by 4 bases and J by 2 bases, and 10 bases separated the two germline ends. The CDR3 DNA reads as TGTGCCAGCAGCTCTCCCAACACTGGAAACACCATATATTTT. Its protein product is CASSSPNTGNTIYF.

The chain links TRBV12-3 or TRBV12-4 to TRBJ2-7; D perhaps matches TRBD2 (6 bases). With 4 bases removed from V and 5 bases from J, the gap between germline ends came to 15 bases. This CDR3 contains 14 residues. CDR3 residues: CASSYSGPWNEQYF. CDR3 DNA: TGTGCCAGCAGTTATAGCGGCCCTTGGAACGAGCAGTACTTC.

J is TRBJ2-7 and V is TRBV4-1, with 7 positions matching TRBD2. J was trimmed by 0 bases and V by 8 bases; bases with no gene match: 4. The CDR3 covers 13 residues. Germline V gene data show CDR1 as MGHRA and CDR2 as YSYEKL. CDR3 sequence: CASASGYSYEQYF. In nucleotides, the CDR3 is TGCGCCAGCGCTAGCGGATACTCCTACGAGCAGTACTTC.

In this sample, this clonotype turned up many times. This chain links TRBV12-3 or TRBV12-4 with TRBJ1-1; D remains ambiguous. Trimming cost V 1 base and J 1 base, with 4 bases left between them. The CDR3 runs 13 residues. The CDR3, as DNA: TGTGCCAGCAGTTTAGACGAGAACACTGAAGCTTTCTTT. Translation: CASSLDENTEAFF.